Below, 29 T cell receptor beta chains from the same sample are listed, as sequenced in a study of cytomegalovirus exposure and HLA in healthy donors. Assay: immunoSEQ multiplex PCR; the TCRdb copy retains only in-frame clones and omits some. In the table there are 50,000 to 65,000 clones, 95% of which are singletons. The sample taken for sequencing was PBMCs. These receptors were taken from a young woman in good health and CMV-seropositive.

The chain is built from TRBV5-1 and TRBJ2-1; TRBD2 is a possible D gene (6 bases). The V gene's germline CDR1 is SGHRS and CDR2 YFSETQ. This CDR3 is 17 amino acids long. The V end was cut by 1 base, the J end by 3 bases, with 17 bases between. CDR3 region: CASSLNLGGVLYNEQFF. In DNA, the CDR3 is TGCGCCAGCAGCTTGAACTTAGGAGGGGTCCTCTACAATGAGCAGTTCTTC.

The chain uses TRBV12-2 and TRBJ1-1. TRBV12-2 has pseudogene status. The CDR3 extends over 16 amino acids. The CDR3: CASRFIPPTRNTEAFF. As DNA, the CDR3 is TGTGCAAGTCGCTTTATCCCCCCGACTCGTAACACTGAAGCTTTCTTT.

A single count supports this clone. The J gene is TRBJ2-1, the V gene TRBV5-4, with 9 bases fitting TRBD2. The CDR3 totals 15 residues. V lost 0 bases and J lost 8; bases outside the gene matches: 6. The germline CDR1 and CDR2 sequences are SGHNT and YYREEE (reference sequence). CDR3 bases: TGTGCCAGCAGCTTGGTTGCGGGGGGGCCCCATGAGCAGTTCTTC. As protein: CASSLVAGGPHEQFF.

This chain connects TRBV6-5 to TRBJ2-7; 8 nucleotides line up with TRBD1. The CDR3 runs 14 residues. Germline CDR1 is MNHEY and CDR2 is SVGAGI. Trimming cost V 4 bases and J 2 bases; bases outside gene matches: 4. The CDR3 here is CASSLLQGAYEQYF. The CDR3 DNA reads as TGTGCCAGCAGTTTATTACAGGGGGCCTACGAGCAGTACTTC.

This chain links TRBV9 with TRBJ2-1; TRBD2 aligns across 10 bases. The J segment lost 3 bases and the V segment lost 0 bases, leaving 3 bases of the junction unmatched. The CDR3 sequence is 16 residues long. The germline gives CDR1 SGDLS, CDR2 YYNGEE. The CDR3 reads CASSVDASGSYNEQFF. CDR3 bases: TGTGCCAGCAGCGTAGATGCTAGCGGGAGCTACAATGAGCAGTTCTTC.

The chain links TRBV5-4 to TRBJ1-1, with TRBD1 as a possible D gene (5 bases). CDR1 and CDR2 from the germline V gene are SGHNT and YYREEE (reference sequence). V was pared by 1 base and J by 6 bases, with 25 bases between. The CDR3 extends over 18 amino acids. The CDR3 loop is CASSLSLTGLGRGAEAFF. CDR3 DNA sequence: TGTGCCAGCAGCTTGTCGTTAACGGGACTCGGGAGAGGGGCTGAAGCTTTCTTT.

This chain uses TRBV5-1 with TRBJ2-2; tentative D call: TRBD2 (5 bases). Trimming cost V 6 bases and J 5 bases, with 23 bases left between them. Per germline, CDR1 SGHRS and CDR2 YFSETQ. The CDR3 is made up of 17 amino acids. CDR3 nucleotide sequence: TGCGCCAGCACCCCGGGCCGAGGGATCGGGAAGACCGGGGAGCTGTTTTTT. This sequence encodes CASTPGRGIGKTGELFF.

The gene calls are TRBV11-3 and TRBJ2-1; D unresolved. Trimming cost V 0 bases and J 4 bases, with 4 bases left between them. Germline assignment: CDR1 SGHNT and CDR2 YENEEA. CDR3 length: 13 amino acids. CDR3 amino acids: CASSLDGYNEQFF. The CDR3 nucleotides read TGTGCCAGCAGCTTAGACGGTTACAATGAGCAGTTCTTC.

CDR3 residues: CASSESLLNTEAFF. In nucleotides, the CDR3 is TGTGCCAGCAGTGAGAGTTTGTTGAACACTGAAGCTTTCTTT. This chain links TRBV27 with TRBJ1-1; D is unresolved. Germline V gene lookup returns CDR1 MNHEY and CDR2 SMNVEV (reference sequence). V lost 5 bases to trimming and J lost 0 bases, with 10 bases between them. The CDR3 consists of 14 residues.

The rearrangement joins TRBV29-1 to TRBJ1-2; no reliable D call. The CDR3 loop spans 12 amino acids. V lost 0 bases and J 5 bases, leaving 7 bases between the germline ends. From germline, CDR1 is SQVTM and CDR2 ANQGSEA. The CDR3 loop is CSVEDSPYGYTF. Here the CDR3 DNA reads TGCAGCGTTGAAGATTCTCCGTATGGCTACACCTTC.

This clone was seen only once. CDR3 bases: TGTGCCAGCAGCTCGAGGGGAGGGATAAGATATGGCTACACCTTC. Translating gives CASSSRGGIRYGYTF. The J gene is TRBJ1-2, the V gene TRBV5-8, with TRBD1 as a possible D gene (5 bases). The CDR3 sequence is 15 residues long. V dropped 3 bases and J dropped 5 bases, with 17 bases sitting between them. The germline CDR1 and CDR2 sequences are SGHTS and YDEGEE.

As to this clone: Different DNA sequences within this sample yield the same CDR3. The V call is TRBV19, the J call TRBJ2-3; possible D gene TRBD2, 6 bases. CDR1 and CDR2 from the germline V gene are LNHDA and SQIVND (reference sequence). This CDR3 region has 14 residues. The V gene lost 3 bases and the J gene lost 1 base, with 8 bases spanning the gap. CDR3 residues: CASSIGGGTDTQYF. CDR3 nucleotide sequence: TGTGCCAGTAGTATTGGAGGGGGCACAGATACGCAGTATTTT.

The chain recombines TRBV7-2 with TRBJ2-3, with 8 positions matching TRBD2. With 5 bases clipped from V and 2 bases from J, the junction kept 9 bases outside the gene matches. This CDR3 has 16 amino acids. The germline V gene encodes CDR1 SGHTA and CDR2 FQGNSA. CDR3 DNA: TGTGCCAGCAGCACCCGGACTAGCCGATCCACAGATACGCAGTATTTT. Its translation: CASSTRTSRSTDTQYF.

DNA of the CDR3: TGTGCCAGCAGTCCCCGGGAGGGCCAGACCCAGTACTTC. Encoded protein: CASSPREGQTQYF. This chain joins TRBV27 and TRBJ2-5, with TRBD2 identical over 8 bases. The CDR3 extends over 13 amino acids. The J segment lost 6 bases and the V segment lost 5 bases, leaving 5 bases of the junction unmatched. CDR1 is MNHEY, CDR2 SMNVEV, per germline (reference sequence).

The rearrangement links TRBV30 to TRBJ2-7; 7 bases agree with TRBD2. This CDR3 is built from 12 residues. Unmatched junction bases numbered 3, after V lost 5 bases and J lost 2 bases. Germline V CDR1 and CDR2: GTSNPN, SVGIG (reference sequence). The DNA for the CDR3 is TGTGCCTGGGGCGGGAGAACCTACGAGCAGTACTTC. This encodes CAWGGRTYEQYF. Full variable domain (missing parts from reference TRBV30 and TRBJ2-7): SQTIHQWPATLVQPVGSPLSLECTVEGTSNPNLYWYRQAAGRGLQLLFYSVGIGQISSEVPQNLSASRPQDRQFILSSKKLLLSDSGFYLCAWGGRTYEQYFGPGTRLTVT.

The gene calls are TRBV18 and TRBJ2-7; the match to TRBD2 covers 14 bases. The germline V gene has CDR1 KGHSH and CDR2 LQKENI. This CDR3 has 14 residues. V trimming: 8 bases; J trimming: 5 bases; junction bases outside the gene matches: 5. This CDR3 reads CASQTSGGADEQYF. For the CDR3, the DNA is TGTGCCAGCCAGACTAGCGGGGGGGCCGACGAGCAGTACTTC.

This clone was seen once. This sequence joins TRBV7-8 and TRBJ1-2; 7 nucleotides agree with TRBD1. Germline CDR1 reads SGHVS; CDR2 reads FQNEAQ. Trimming cost V 3 bases and J 4 bases; bases outside gene matches: 8. The CDR3 has 15 amino acids. The CDR3: CASSFTDRTTYGYTF. The CDR3 coding sequence is TGTGCCAGCAGCTTTACGGACAGGACCACCTATGGCTACACCTTC. Combining the CDR3 with reference TRBV7-8 and TRBJ1-2 gives the whole variable domain GAGVSQSPRYKVAKRGQDVALRCDPISGHVSLFWYQQALGQGPEFLTYFQNEAQLDKSGLPSDRFFAERPEGSVSTLKIQRTQQEDSAVYLCASSFTDRTTYGYTFGSGTRLTVV.

The J gene is TRBJ1-2, the V gene TRBV6-5; 8 bases align to TRBD1. J gave up 6 bases and V 6 bases, and 6 bases lay outside the gene matches. In germline, CDR1 is MNHEY, CDR2 SVGAGI. The CDR3 sequence is 13 residues long. The CDR3, as DNA: TGTGCCAGCAGAATTGGACAGGGAAATGGCTACACCTTC. Its protein is CASRIGQGNGYTF.

The chain uses TRBV5-1 and TRBJ2-7; D is undetermined. Per the germline V gene, CDR1 is SGHRS and CDR2 is YFSETQ. The V and J ends lost 5 bases and 0 bases respectively, with 6 bases between them. The CDR3 has 12 amino acids. The CDR3 loop is CASSESSYEQYF. In DNA, the CDR3 is TGCGCCAGCAGTGAGAGCTCCTACGAGCAGTACTTC.

The chain couples TRBV6-5 to TRBJ2-7; 11 bases fit TRBD1. The CDR3 sequence is 13 residues long. Losses at the gene ends were 4 bases for V and 6 bases for J; bases not matched to a gene: 2. The germline gives CDR1 MNHEY, CDR2 SVGAGI. The CDR3 bases are TGTGCCAGCAGTTGGGACAGGGGGTTCGAGCAGTACTTC. Translating it yields CASSWDRGFEQYF.

This chain joins TRBV2 and TRBJ2-5; 8 bases match TRBD1. Per the germline V gene, CDR1 is SNHLY and CDR2 is FYNNEI. CDR3 length: 15 amino acids. With 4 bases clipped from V and 2 bases from J, the junction kept 6 bases outside the gene matches. The CDR3 DNA reads TGTGCCAGCAGTGCAACTCGGACAGGGCAAGAGACCCAGTACTTC. Protein product: CASSATRTGQETQYF.

The chain links TRBV6-5 to TRBJ2-3; 7 bases line up with TRBD2. The CDR3 extends over 15 amino acids. Looked up from germline, CDR1 is MNHEY and CDR2 is SVGAGI. The junction had 6 bases not matched to a gene; V was cut back by 6 bases and J by 0 bases. The DNA for the CDR3 is TGTGCCAGCAGAACGGGGGGTTCTAGCACAGATACGCAGTATTTT. Amino acid sequence: CASRTGGSSTDTQYF.

The chain combines TRBV19 with TRBJ1-2; D is ambiguous. With 5 bases removed from V and 4 bases from J, the gap between germline ends came to 5 bases. The CDR3 has 11 amino acids. CDR1 and CDR2 (germline): LNHDA, SQIVND (reference sequence). CDR3 region: CASSPSYGYTF. For the CDR3, the DNA is TGTGCCAGTAGTCCTAGCTATGGCTACACCTTC.

This clone has a single count. The CDR3 DNA is TGTGCCAGCAGCCTCCCTTACAGCTCTGGGGCCAACGTCCTGACTTTC. The encoded protein is CASSLPYSSGANVLTF. This rearrangement joins TRBV28 to TRBJ2-6; D remains ambiguous. CDR1 MDHEN and CDR2 SYDVKM come from the germline V gene. CDR3 length equals 16 residues. With 6 bases removed from V and 0 bases from J, the gap between germline ends came to 12 bases.

The gene calls are TRBV5-1 and TRBJ2-1; 7 nucleotides agree with TRBD2. Per germline, CDR1 SGHRS and CDR2 YFSETQ. V gave up 0 bases and J gave up 8 bases; unmatched junction bases: 8. The CDR3 is 15 residues long. CDR3 region: CASSLEGLKIDEQFF. The CDR3 bases are TGCGCCAGCAGCTTGGAGGGACTAAAGATCGATGAGCAGTTCTTC.

This clone has a handful of counts. The rearrangement uses TRBV5-1 and TRBJ2-3; D is unresolved. V lost 2 bases to trimming and J lost 2 bases, with 12 bases between them. CDR1 and CDR2 (germline): SGHRS, YFSETQ. This CDR3 has 15 residues. The CDR3 DNA reads as TGCGCCAGCAGCTTTCGCCCCCAGGACACAGATACGCAGTATTTT. Translating it yields CASSFRPQDTDTQYF.

The chain links TRBV9 to TRBJ1-5; D is perhaps TRBD1 (5 bases). Germline values: CDR1 SGDLS, CDR2 YYNGEE. V lost 4 bases, J lost 0 bases, and 8 bases lay in between. The CDR3 loop spans 14 amino acids. The CDR3 loop is CASSPDSSNQPQHF. The CDR3 region has the DNA TGTGCCAGCAGCCCAGACAGTAGCAATCAGCCCCAGCATTTT.

The chain is built from TRBV10-3 and TRBJ1-1, with TRBD1 matching 11 bases. Germline V lookup: CDR1 ENHRY, CDR2 SYGVKD. The V segment lost 2 bases and the J segment 1 base; nucleotides outside the gene matches: 0. The CDR3 is 15 residues long. CDR3 DNA: TGTGCCATCAGTGAGGGACAGGGGGCGAACACTGAAGCTTTCTTT. It specifies CAISEGQGANTEAFF.

This rearrangement joins TRBV27 to TRBJ2-5, with no clear D. The CDR3 totals 13 residues. Germline CDR1 reads MNHEY; CDR2 reads SMNVEV (reference sequence). V dropped 0 bases and J dropped 5 bases, with 7 bases sitting between them. The CDR3 nucleotides read TGTGCCAGCAGTTTATCACGTCGGGAGACCCAGTACTTC. It yields the protein CASSLSRRETQYF.